The next 26 T cell receptor beta chains were all read from a single sample in a study of shared T cell receptors in the human thymus. Profiled with immunoSEQ multiplex PCR; TCRdb holds only in-frame clones, not every one. Of about 660,000 clones listed, roughly 90% are singletons. These data were also filed under a second study, of human thymus T cells.

Sequencing used thymocytes. The origin of the receptors is a boy in the first two years of life with a congenital heart defect.

The rearrangement uses TRBV6-5 and TRBJ1-2, with 9 nucleotides matching TRBD1. This CDR3 contains 13 residues. The junction had 4 bases not matched to a gene; V was cut back by 5 bases and J by 6 bases. Germline values: CDR1 MNHEY, CDR2 SVGAGI. CDR3 loop: CASSGQGMDGYTF. In DNA, the CDR3 is TGTGCCAGCAGTGGACAGGGGATGGATGGCTACACCTTC.

This chain joins TRBV27 and TRBJ2-7; 9 nucleotides align to TRBD2. V shed 5 bases and J 9 bases; nucleotides not matched to a gene: 8. Germline V gives CDR1 MNHEY, CDR2 SMNVEV (reference sequence). The CDR3 totals 13 residues. The CDR3 coding sequence is TGTGCCAGCAGTGTAGGTAGCGGGAGACGGCAGTACTTC. Its protein product is CASSVGSGRRQYF.

The chain joins TRBV6-5 to TRBJ2-7; D remains unclear. Germline CDR1 is MNHEY and CDR2 is SVGAGI. Trimming left V 5 bases short and J 9 bases short, with 17 bases between. The CDR3 sequence is 13 residues long. The CDR3 loop reads CASSALGPVGQYF. CDR3 in DNA: TGTGCCAGCAGTGCCCTGGGCCCGGTAGGGCAGTACTTC.

This chain joins TRBV19 and TRBJ1-2; no clear D gene. V gave up 5 bases and J gave up 8 bases, with 21 bases separating them. CDR1 is LNHDA and CDR2 is SQIVND in the germline V gene (reference sequence). The CDR3 length is 15 residues. CDR3 DNA sequence: TGTGCCAGTAGTTTTTTATTTGTGGCAAATGAAGGCTACACCTTC. It specifies CASSFLFVANEGYTF.

This clone has a single count. V usage is TRBV11-3 and J usage is TRBJ2-5; TRBD2 agrees at 9 bases. The germline gives CDR1 SGHNT, CDR2 YENEEA. The V gene end was trimmed by 5 bases and the J gene end by 5 bases; junction bases not matched to a gene: 12. This CDR3 has 16 amino acids. The CDR3 is CASSHSGRPWGETQYF. As DNA, the CDR3 is TGTGCCAGCAGCCACAGCGGGAGGCCCTGGGGGGAGACCCAGTACTTC.

The sample holds a few counts of this clone. The chain uses TRBV27 and TRBJ2-3; TRBD2 agrees at 13 bases. Per germline, CDR1 MNHEY and CDR2 SMNVEV (reference sequence). This CDR3 has 16 residues. Trimming took 7 bases from V and 1 from J; bases not matched to a gene: 5. The CDR3 protein is CASTLAGGEGTDTQYF. In DNA form, the CDR3 reads TGTGCCAGCACACTAGCGGGAGGGGAGGGCACAGATACGCAGTATTTT.

The chain recombines TRBV20-1 with TRBJ1-1, with no clear D. The germline V gene has CDR1 DFQATT and CDR2 SNEGSKA (reference sequence). Between the trimmed V and J ends, which lost 5 bases and 4 bases, there was a span of 2 bases. This CDR3 spans 9 amino acids. CDR3 in amino acids: CSARTEAFF. In DNA, the CDR3 is TGCAGTGCTCGCACTGAAGCTTTCTTT.

This clone was observed a single time. The gene calls are TRBV7-9 and TRBJ2-3, with D possibly TRBD2 on 6 matching bases. CDR1 SEHNR and CDR2 FQNEAQ come from the germline V gene (reference sequence). V was shortened by 5 bases and J by 4 bases, with 16 bases between the two germline ends. This CDR3 contains 15 residues. The CDR3, as DNA: TGTGCCAGCAGCCCCCTTATGCGGGGCCCAGATACGCAGTATTTT. It translates to CASSPLMRGPDTQYF.

This clone was recorded a few times. V is TRBV19 and J is TRBJ1-2, with 8 bases identical to TRBD1. The length of the CDR3 is 14 residues. The junction had 3 bases not matched to a gene; V was cut back by 4 bases and J by 2 bases. CDR1 is LNHDA and CDR2 is SQIVND in the germline V gene (reference sequence). The CDR3 reads CASSTRTGNYGYTF. For the CDR3, the DNA is TGTGCCAGTAGTACCCGGACAGGGAACTATGGCTACACCTTC.

This sequence joins TRBV7-6 and TRBJ1-4, with 7 bases aligning to TRBD1. CDR3 length: 14 amino acids. The J segment lost 8 bases and the V segment lost 1 base, leaving 4 bases of the junction unmatched. CDR1 SGHVS and CDR2 FNYEAQ come from the germline V gene. The CDR3 is CASSLEGAGEKLFF. CDR3 coding DNA: TGTGCCAGCAGCTTAGAGGGGGCAGGGGAAAAACTGTTTTTT.

The chain links TRBV19 to TRBJ1-4; a possible D gene is TRBD1 (5 bases). CDR1 and CDR2 from the germline V gene are LNHDA and SQIVND (reference sequence). Trimming removed 11 bases from V and 0 bases from J, with 10 bases in between. This CDR3 is 13 amino acids long. The CDR3 DNA is TGTGCCTCAAAGACAGCAACTAATGAAAAACTGTTTTTT. Translation gives CASKTATNEKLFF.

V and J are TRBV5-1 and TRBJ1-2, with 10 bases that match TRBD1. CDR1 SGHRS and CDR2 YFSETQ come from the germline V gene. V lost 0 bases to trimming and J lost 3 bases; unmatched junction nucleotides: 2. The CDR3 length is 15 residues. CDR3: CASSLGTGGDYGYTF. DNA of the CDR3: TGCGCCAGCAGCTTGGGGACAGGGGGGGACTATGGCTACACCTTC.

The chain carries TRBV9 and TRBJ2-5; D gene unclear. Trimming took 3 bases from V and 2 from J, leaving 8 bases between them. The CDR3 runs 13 residues. CDR1 and CDR2 from the germline V gene are SGDLS and YYNGEE. CDR3 in amino acids: CASSGTEQETQYF. The CDR3 region has the DNA TGTGCCAGCAGCGGCACAGAACAAGAGACCCAGTACTTC.

V gene TRBV7-6 combines with J gene TRBJ2-3; no clear D. The ends were cut back, 2 bases at V and 1 base at J, with 13 bases in the middle. In germline, CDR1 is SGHVS, CDR2 FNYEAQ. This CDR3 contains 16 residues. CDR3 loop: CASSLPSGEGTDTQYF. The CDR3 nucleotides are TGTGCCAGCAGCTTACCCTCCGGTGAGGGCACAGATACGCAGTATTTT.

In DNA, the CDR3 is TGTGCCAGCACACCCTACGAGGGAGGATATGGCTACACCTTC. Translation gives CASTPYEGGYGYTF. J is TRBJ1-2 and V is TRBV2; D not certain. V was trimmed by 7 bases and J by 5 bases, leaving 17 bases between them. The CDR3 totals 14 residues. In germline, CDR1 is SNHLY, CDR2 FYNNEI. Based on the CDR3 plus reference TRBV2 and TRBJ1-2, the full variable domain is EPEVTQTPSHQVTQMGQEVILRCVPISNHLYFYWYRQILGQKVEFLVSFYNNEISEKSEIFDDQFSVERPDGSNFTLKIRSTKLEDSAMYFCASTPYEGGYGYTFGSGTRLTVV.

The chain is built from TRBV29-1 and TRBJ2-7, with 7 bases lining up with TRBD1. Unmatched junction bases numbered 2, after V lost 6 bases and J lost 0 bases. This CDR3 comprises 12 residues. The germline V gene encodes CDR1 SQVTM and CDR2 ANQGSEA. The CDR3 loop reads CSVRTGSYEQYF. The CDR3 nucleotides are TGCAGCGTGAGGACAGGCTCCTACGAGCAGTACTTC.

CDR3 bases: TGTGCCAGCAGTTACACAGGGGGGGGCTTCAATGAGCAGTTCTTC. Protein sequence: CASSYTGGGFNEQFF. The rearrangement uses TRBV28 and TRBJ2-1, with a weak D call TRBD1 (8 bases). V was pared by 4 bases and J by 6 bases, with 16 bases between. This CDR3 comprises 15 residues. Germline V CDR1 and CDR2: MDHEN, SYDVKM.

This chain links TRBV27 with TRBJ2-3, with 7 bases aligning to TRBD1. Germline V lookup: CDR1 MNHEY, CDR2 SMNVEV (reference sequence). V trimming: 4 bases; J trimming: 5 bases; junction bases outside the gene matches: 15. The CDR3 loop spans 17 amino acids. CDR3 protein: CASSSRPPDRAEDTQYF. Written as DNA, the CDR3 is TGTGCCAGCAGTTCAAGGCCCCCAGACAGGGCGGAAGATACGCAGTATTTT.

In this sample, this clone turned up once. This chain connects TRBV7-9 to TRBJ2-1; 11 positions agree with TRBD2. Germline V gene sequence: CDR1 SEHNR, CDR2 FQNEAQ (reference sequence). The V segment lost 4 bases and the J segment 0 bases; nucleotides outside the gene matches: 8. The length of the CDR3 is 18 residues. For the CDR3, the DNA is TGTGCCAGCAGCTCCGGGACTAGCGGAATCCCCTCCTACAATGAGCAGTTCTTC. Protein product: CASSSGTSGIPSYNEQFF.

CDR3 nucleotide sequence: TGCAGCGTTGAAGATCTCTATGGCTACACCTTC. Its protein product is CSVEDLYGYTF. The V and J genes are TRBV29-1 and TRBJ1-2, with D uncertain. The CDR3 is made up of 11 amino acids. Trimming stripped 0 bases from V and 4 bases from J, with 3 bases between. Germline CDR1 is SQVTM and CDR2 is ANQGSEA.

J is TRBJ2-3 and V is TRBV4-3; D is perhaps TRBD2 (6 bases). The CDR3 consists of 15 residues. Germline CDR1 is LGHNA and CDR2 is YSLEER. Trimming took 0 bases from V and 6 from J, leaving 13 bases between them. The CDR3 spells CASSQEPGALDTQYF. The DNA for the CDR3 is TGCGCCAGCAGCCAAGAGCCGGGAGCCTTGGATACGCAGTATTTT.

Only one count was recorded for this clone. The chain joins TRBV6-6 to TRBJ1-1; a possible D gene is TRBD1 (5 bases). This CDR3 contains 14 residues. Trimming pared 10 bases from V and 0 bases from J, leaving 15 bases between. Germline CDR1 reads MNHNY; CDR2 reads SVGAGI (reference sequence). This CDR3 is CATLTDSLNTEAFF. CDR3 bases: TGTGCCACCTTAACCGACAGCCTGAACACTGAAGCTTTCTTT.

The CDR3 DNA sequence: TGTGCCAGCAGCCCAGCGGACTGGCACAATGAGCAGTTCTTC. Its protein is CASSPADWHNEQFF. The rearrangement links TRBV5-4 to TRBJ2-1; D might be TRBD2 (5 bases). Germline CDR1 and CDR2: SGHNT and YYREEE (reference sequence). The CDR3 length is 14 residues. Trimming removed 4 bases at V and 5 bases at J, with 13 bases between.

The rearrangement joins TRBV28 to TRBJ2-3; TRBD1 aligns across 8 bases. This CDR3 has 13 residues. V trimming: 10 bases; J trimming: 0 bases; junction bases outside the gene matches: 3. Per germline, CDR1 MDHEN and CDR2 SYDVKM. The CDR3 sequence: CATQGASTDTQYF. The CDR3 DNA reads as TGTGCCACCCAGGGGGCTAGCACAGATACGCAGTATTTT.

V gene TRBV6-1 combines with J gene TRBJ2-7; D is undetermined. Germline V gene sequence: CDR1 MNHNS, CDR2 SASEGT. Trimming shortened V by 2 bases and J by 0 bases, and 14 bases separated the two germline ends. The CDR3 is made up of 16 amino acids. The CDR3 bases are TGTGCCAGCAGTGAAAGTTTGGGCGAAGTCTCCTACGAGCAGTACTTC. It specifies CASSESLGEVSYEQYF.

The chain joins TRBV2 to TRBJ2-2; 10 positions match TRBD2. With V trimmed by 2 bases and J by 8 bases, 11 bases remained unmatched. CDR3 length: 17 amino acids. Per germline, CDR1 SNHLY and CDR2 FYNNEI. CDR3 in DNA: TGTGCCAGCAGTGAACCGATTTTAAGCGGGAGGGCGGGGGAGCTGTTTTTT. Its protein product is CASSEPILSGRAGELFF. Full variable domain (missing parts from reference TRBV2 and TRBJ2-2): EPEVTQTPSHQVTQMGQEVILRCVPISNHLYFYWYRQILGQKVEFLVSFYNNEISEKSEIFDDQFSVERPDGSNFTLKIRSTKLEDSAMYFCASSEPILSGRAGELFFGEGSRLTVL.